This T cell receptor (beta chain) appears in the sequencing data of a study of T-cell reconstitution after alpha-beta-depleted transplantation in children. Unique molecular identifiers featured in how the TCRbeta library was prepared. TCRdb fed the PCR reads into MiXCR, producing one record per CDR3 protein. The sample has roughly 400,000 distinct CDR3 sequences, roughly 43% seen once. The germline CDR1 and CDR2 sequences are ENHRY and SYGVKD. The length of the CDR3 is 14 residues. The junction had 5 bases not matched to a gene; V was cut back by 5 bases and J by 4 bases. Sample: PBMCs, taken before TCRalphabeta/CD19-depleted stem cell transplant. The V call is TRBV10-3, the J call TRBJ2-3; the match to TRBD2 covers 8 bases. This TCR was recovered from a girl aged 2 to 9 with aplastic anemia, due to receive a stem cell transplant. The CDR3 spells CAISRAGESDTQYF. The CDR3 DNA follows: TGTGCCATCAGTCGAGCGGGGGAATCAGATACGCAGTATTTT.